This T cell receptor beta chain was observed in a study of T cell responses to AZD1222 COVID-19 vaccine. As to this clone: What it binds is unknown.

The table came from immunoSEQ multiplex PCR; TCRdb's copy has only in-frame clones and leaves some out. The table has some 120,000 clones, roughly nine tenths seen once; the top ten hold 2.8%. Study-level findings and limits: Most donors were white British and more were female, and clonal diversity was possibly underestimated. No repertoire was sampled before or during the peak T cell response, only after it. Only a handful of AZD1222 recipients, several in all, had baseline seropositivity.

CDR3 length equals 15 residues. V lost 0 bases and J lost 4; bases outside the gene matches: 7. The chain joins TRBV5-3 to TRBJ2-7, with 7 bases lining up with TRBD1. TRBV5-3 counts as an open reading frame of uncertain function. This TCR came from an adult in good health. Sequencing used peripheral blood, obtained on day 0 of AZD1222 vaccination. CDR3 sequence (DNA): TGTGCCAGAAGCTTGGTGACAGGGAGACGATACGAGCAGTACTTC. As protein: CARSLVTGRRYEQYF.